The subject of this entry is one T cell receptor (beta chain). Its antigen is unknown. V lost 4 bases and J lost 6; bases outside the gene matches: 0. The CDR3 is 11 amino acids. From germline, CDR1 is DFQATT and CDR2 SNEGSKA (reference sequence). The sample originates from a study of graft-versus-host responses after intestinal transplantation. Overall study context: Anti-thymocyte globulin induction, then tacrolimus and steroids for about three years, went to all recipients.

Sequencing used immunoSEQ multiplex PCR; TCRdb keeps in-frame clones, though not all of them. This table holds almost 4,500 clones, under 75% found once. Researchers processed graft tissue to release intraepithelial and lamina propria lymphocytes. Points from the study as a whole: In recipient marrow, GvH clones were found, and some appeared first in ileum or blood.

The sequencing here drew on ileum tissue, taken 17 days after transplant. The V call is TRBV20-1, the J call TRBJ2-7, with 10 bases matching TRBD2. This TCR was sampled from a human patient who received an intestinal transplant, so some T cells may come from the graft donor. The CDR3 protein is CSATSGGEQYV. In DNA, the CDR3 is TGCAGTGCTACTAGCGGGGGCGAGCAGTACGTC.